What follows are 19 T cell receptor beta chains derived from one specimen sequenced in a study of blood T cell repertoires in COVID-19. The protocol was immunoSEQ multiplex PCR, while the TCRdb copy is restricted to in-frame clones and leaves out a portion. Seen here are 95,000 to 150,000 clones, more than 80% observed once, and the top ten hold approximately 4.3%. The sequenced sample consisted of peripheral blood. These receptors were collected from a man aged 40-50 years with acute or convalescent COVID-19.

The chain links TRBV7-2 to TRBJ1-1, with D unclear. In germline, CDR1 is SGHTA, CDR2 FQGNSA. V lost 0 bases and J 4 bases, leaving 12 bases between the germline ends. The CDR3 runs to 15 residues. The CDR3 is CASSLARGSSTEAFF. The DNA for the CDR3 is TGTGCCAGCAGCTTAGCGCGAGGGAGCAGCACTGAAGCTTTCTTT.

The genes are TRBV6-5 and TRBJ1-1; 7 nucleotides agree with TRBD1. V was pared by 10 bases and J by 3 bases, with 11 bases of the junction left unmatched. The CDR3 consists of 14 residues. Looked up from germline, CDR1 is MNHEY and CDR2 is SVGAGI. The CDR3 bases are TGTGCCATCGGTAGGGCAGGGACAGACACTGAAGCTTTCTTT. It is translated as CAIGRAGTDTEAFF.

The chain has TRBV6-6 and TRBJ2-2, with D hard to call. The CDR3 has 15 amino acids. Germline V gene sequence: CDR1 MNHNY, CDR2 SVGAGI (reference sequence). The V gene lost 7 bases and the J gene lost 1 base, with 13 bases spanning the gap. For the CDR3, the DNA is TGTGCCAGCAACGGGTACTCGAGGAACACCGGGGAGCTGTTTTTT. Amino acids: CASNGYSRNTGELFF.

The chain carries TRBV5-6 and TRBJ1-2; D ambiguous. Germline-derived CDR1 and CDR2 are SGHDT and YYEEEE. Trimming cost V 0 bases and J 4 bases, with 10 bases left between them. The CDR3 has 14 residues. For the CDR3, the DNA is TGTGCCAGCAGCTTGGCCCCTCAGGCCTATGGCTACACCTTC. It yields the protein CASSLAPQAYGYTF. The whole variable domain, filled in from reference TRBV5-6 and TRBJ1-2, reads DAGVTQSPTHLIKTRGQQVTLRCSPKSGHDTVSWYQQALGQGPQFIFQYYEEEERQRGNFPDRFSGHQFPNYSSELNVNALLLGDSALYLCASSLAPQAYGYTFGSGTRLTVV.

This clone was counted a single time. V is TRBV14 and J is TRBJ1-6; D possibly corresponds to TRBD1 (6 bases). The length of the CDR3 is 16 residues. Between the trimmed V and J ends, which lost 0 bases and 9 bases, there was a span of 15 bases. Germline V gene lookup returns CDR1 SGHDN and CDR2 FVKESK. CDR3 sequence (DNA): TGTGCCAGCAGCCAAGATCCAGCAGGGGATGGTTCACCCCTCCACTTT. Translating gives CASSQDPAGDGSPLHF. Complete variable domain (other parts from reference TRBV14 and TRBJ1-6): EAGVTQFPSHSVIEKGQTVTLRCDPISGHDNLYWYRRVMGKEIKFLLHFVKESKQDESGMPNNRFLAERTGGTYSTLKVQPAELEDSGVYFCASSQDPAGDGSPLHFGNGTRLTVT.

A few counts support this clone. CDR3 in DNA: TGTGCCTGGAGTCAACAACAGGCGTACACTGAAGCTTTCTTT. Amino acids: CAWSQQQAYTEAFF. This chain connects TRBV30 to TRBJ1-1; the D gene is possibly TRBD1 (5 bases). The CDR3 loop spans 14 amino acids. The V gene's germline CDR1 is GTSNPN and CDR2 SVGIG (reference sequence). With 2 bases removed from V and 3 bases from J, the gap between germline ends came to 13 bases.

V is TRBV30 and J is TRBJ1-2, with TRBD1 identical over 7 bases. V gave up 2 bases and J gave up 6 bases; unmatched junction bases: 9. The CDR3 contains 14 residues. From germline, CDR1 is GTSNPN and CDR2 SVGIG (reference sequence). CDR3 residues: CAWSLISGGDGYTF. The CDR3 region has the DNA TGTGCCTGGAGTTTAATATCAGGGGGTGATGGCTACACCTTC.

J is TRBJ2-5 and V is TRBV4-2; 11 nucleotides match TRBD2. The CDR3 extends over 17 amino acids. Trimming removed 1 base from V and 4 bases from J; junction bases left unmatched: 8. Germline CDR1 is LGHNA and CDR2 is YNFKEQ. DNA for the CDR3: TGTGCCAGCAGCCAAGGTAGCGGGGGGGCGTTAGGAGAGACCCAGTACTTC. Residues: CASSQGSGGALGETQYF.

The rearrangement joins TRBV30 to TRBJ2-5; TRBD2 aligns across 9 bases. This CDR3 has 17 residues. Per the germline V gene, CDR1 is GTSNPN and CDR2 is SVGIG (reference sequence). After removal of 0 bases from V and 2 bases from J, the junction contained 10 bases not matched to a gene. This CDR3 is CAWSVGSSGGQQETQYF. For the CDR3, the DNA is TGTGCCTGGAGTGTAGGGTCCAGCGGGGGGCAACAAGAGACCCAGTACTTC.

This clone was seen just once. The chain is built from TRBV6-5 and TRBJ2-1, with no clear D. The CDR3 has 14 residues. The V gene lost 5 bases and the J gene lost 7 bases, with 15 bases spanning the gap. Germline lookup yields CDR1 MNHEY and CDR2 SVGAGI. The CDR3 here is CASSPGSPENEQFF. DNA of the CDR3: TGTGCCAGCAGTCCCGGGTCCCCAGAGAATGAGCAGTTCTTC.

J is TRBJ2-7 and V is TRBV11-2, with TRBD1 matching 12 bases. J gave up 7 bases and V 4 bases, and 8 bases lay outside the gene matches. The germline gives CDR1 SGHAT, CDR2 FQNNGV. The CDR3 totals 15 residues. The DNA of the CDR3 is TGTGCCAGCAGCTCACGGGACAGGGGGCGGTGGGAGCAGTACTTC. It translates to CASSSRDRGRWEQYF.

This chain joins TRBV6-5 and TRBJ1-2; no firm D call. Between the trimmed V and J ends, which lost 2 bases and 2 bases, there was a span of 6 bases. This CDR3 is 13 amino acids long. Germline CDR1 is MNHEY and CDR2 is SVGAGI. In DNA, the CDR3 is TGTGCCAGCAGTTACGTCGGGAACTATGGCTACACCTTC. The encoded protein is CASSYVGNYGYTF.

Here the CDR3 reads CASSEYGVGDEQFF. The CDR3 nucleotides read TGTGCCAGCAGTGAGTATGGAGTCGGAGATGAGCAGTTCTTC. The gene calls are TRBV6-1 and TRBJ2-1; D gene ambiguous. This CDR3 has 14 residues. In germline, CDR1 is MNHNS, CDR2 SASEGT. V was trimmed by 3 bases and J by 8 bases, leaving 14 bases between them.

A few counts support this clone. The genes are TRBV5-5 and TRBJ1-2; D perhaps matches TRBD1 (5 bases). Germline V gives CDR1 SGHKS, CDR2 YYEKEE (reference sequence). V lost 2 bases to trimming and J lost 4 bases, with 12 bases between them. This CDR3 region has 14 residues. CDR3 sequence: CASSFGGRSYGYTF. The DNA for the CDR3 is TGTGCCAGCAGCTTCGGGGGTCGGAGCTATGGCTACACCTTC.

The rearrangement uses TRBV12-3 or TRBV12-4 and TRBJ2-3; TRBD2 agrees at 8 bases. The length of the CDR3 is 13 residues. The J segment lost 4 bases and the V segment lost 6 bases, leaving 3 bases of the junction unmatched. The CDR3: CASRAGGSDTQYF. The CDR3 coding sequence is TGTGCCAGCAGGGCGGGGGGCTCAGATACGCAGTATTTT.

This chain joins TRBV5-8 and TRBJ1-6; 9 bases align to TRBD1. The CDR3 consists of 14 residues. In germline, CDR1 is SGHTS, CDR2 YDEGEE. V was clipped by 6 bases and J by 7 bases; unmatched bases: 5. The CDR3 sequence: CASNTGQGNSPLHF. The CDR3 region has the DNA TGTGCCAGCAACACTGGACAGGGGAATTCACCCCTCCACTTT.

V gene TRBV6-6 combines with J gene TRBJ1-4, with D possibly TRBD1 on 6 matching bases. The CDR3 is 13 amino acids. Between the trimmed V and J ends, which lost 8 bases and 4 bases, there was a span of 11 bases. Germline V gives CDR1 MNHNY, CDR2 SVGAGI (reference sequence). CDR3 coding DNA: TGTGCCAGCTCGACAGGTGATAATGAAAAACTGTTTTTT. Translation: CASSTGDNEKLFF.

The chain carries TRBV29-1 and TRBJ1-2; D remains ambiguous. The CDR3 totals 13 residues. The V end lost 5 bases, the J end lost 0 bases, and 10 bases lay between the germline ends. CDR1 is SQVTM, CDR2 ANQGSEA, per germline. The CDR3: CSVREGTNYGYTF. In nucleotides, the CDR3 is TGCAGCGTTCGGGAGGGAACTAACTATGGCTACACCTTC.

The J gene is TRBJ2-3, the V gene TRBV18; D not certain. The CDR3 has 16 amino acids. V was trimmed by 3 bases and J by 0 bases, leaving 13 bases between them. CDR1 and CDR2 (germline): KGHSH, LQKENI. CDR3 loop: CASSPVGLTSTDTQYF. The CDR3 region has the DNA TGTGCCAGCTCACCGGTTGGGCTTACGAGCACAGATACGCAGTATTTT.